Below, 12 T cell receptor beta chains from the same sample are listed, as sequenced in a study of T cell responses to AZD1222 COVID-19 vaccine. Some clones are missing from TCRdb's copy, which holds only in-frame ones; the method was immunoSEQ multiplex PCR. Of about 140,000 clones detected, 80% to 95% appear once; the ten largest clones hold 1.3% to 1.5%. Here the sequenced sample was peripheral blood, taken on day 0 of AZD1222 vaccination. The origin of the receptors is an adult in good health.

This chain connects TRBV19 to TRBJ1-4; D unresolved. The CDR3 totals 14 residues. The V gene lost 7 bases and the J gene lost 8 bases, with 17 bases spanning the gap. Germline V gene sequence: CDR1 LNHDA, CDR2 SQIVND (reference sequence). Here the CDR3 DNA reads TGTGCCAGTAATATCAGGCTGACCTTCGAAAAACTGTTTTTT. It encodes CASNIRLTFEKLFF.

This clone is a singleton in its sample. A read error may produce the germline difference seen at one junction end. This chain connects TRBV12-3 or TRBV12-4 to TRBJ1-4; possibly TRBD1 for D (5 bases). The CDR3 spans 12 residues. The CDR3 spells CARSSGAGGVFF. CDR3 sequence (DNA): TGTGCCCGCAGTTCCGGGGCGGGGGGGGTGTTTTTT.

The chain uses TRBV6-5 and TRBJ1-1; TRBD1 might be the D (5 bases). The CDR3 totals 13 residues. V lost 7 bases, J lost 0 bases, and 9 bases lay in between. In germline, CDR1 is MNHEY, CDR2 SVGAGI. In nucleotides, the CDR3 is TGTGCCAGCATAAGGGGCTTGAACACTGAAGCTTTCTTT. Amino acids: CASIRGLNTEAFF.

This clone turned up a few times. The chain joins TRBV15 to TRBJ1-4, with D uncertain. The germline V gene has CDR1 LNHNV and CDR2 YYDKDF (reference sequence). V was pared by 0 bases and J by 8 bases, with 7 bases between. This CDR3 has 13 residues. The DNA for the CDR3 is TGTGCCACCAGCAGAGACGATGGCGAAAAACTGTTTTTT. Encoded protein: CATSRDDGEKLFF. The variable domain in full, with the rest retrieved from reference TRBV15 and TRBJ1-4, is DAMVIQNPRYQVTQFGKPVTLSCSQTLNHNVMYWYQQKSSQAPKLLFHYYDKDFNNEADTPDNFQSRRPNTSFCFLDIRSPGLGDTAMYLCATSRDDGEKLFFGSGTQLSVL.

The CDR3 DNA is TGTGCCAGCTCACCAGCCAGGCAAAACTATGGCTACACCTTC. Translated, it gives CASSPARQNYGYTF. The genes are TRBV18 and TRBJ1-2; D not certain. The V and J ends lost 2 bases and 2 bases respectively, with 9 bases between them. Germline assignment: CDR1 KGHSH and CDR2 LQKENI. This CDR3 is 14 amino acids long. The complete variable domain, with remaining parts taken from reference TRBV18 and TRBJ1-2, reads NAGVMQNPRHLVRRRGQEARLRCSPMKGHSHVYWYRQLPEEGLKFMVYLQKENIIDESGMPKERFSAEFPKEGPSILRIQQVVRGDSAAYFCASSPARQNYGYTFGSGTRLTVV.

The CDR3 DNA sequence: TGTGCCAGCTCACCACCGAACAGGGAGGTCTACAATGAGCAGTTCTTC. The encoded protein is CASSPPNREVYNEQFF. The rearrangement links TRBV18 to TRBJ2-1; D assignment may be TRBD1 or TRBD2 (6 bases each). Germline CDR1 KGHSH, CDR2 LQKENI. Trimming removed 0 bases from V and 3 bases from J, with 12 bases in between. This CDR3 is 16 amino acids long.

The chain links TRBV27 to TRBJ1-4; 7 nucleotides agree with TRBD1. The V gene's germline CDR1 is MNHEY and CDR2 SMNVEV (reference sequence). Trimming took 9 bases from V and 4 from J; bases not matched to a gene: 14. The CDR3 sequence is 16 residues long. The CDR3 nucleotides are TGTGCCAGTGGTGCTTGGGCAGGGGGAATTAATGAAAAACTGTTTTTT. Translating it yields CASGAWAGGINEKLFF.

This clone was observed a handful of times. This chain joins TRBV15 and TRBJ2-1, with D unclear. V lost 5 bases and J 4 bases, leaving 12 bases between the germline ends. The CDR3 runs to 14 residues. Germline-derived CDR1 and CDR2 are LNHNV and YYDKDF (reference sequence). The CDR3 DNA is TGTGCCACCAGCGCCGGGCAGGAGTACAATGAGCAGTTCTTC. Protein: CATSAGQEYNEQFF.

This chain links TRBV7-8 with TRBJ1-2; D remains ambiguous. The CDR3 runs to 16 residues. Trimming pared 5 bases from V and 4 bases from J, leaving 20 bases between. The germline CDR1 and CDR2 sequences are SGHVS and FQNEAQ. The CDR3 region is CASSPPGGGWPYGYTF. The CDR3 DNA reads TGTGCCAGCAGCCCCCCAGGAGGAGGGTGGCCCTATGGCTACACCTTC.

The chain has TRBV9 and TRBJ1-4; D unresolved. CDR1 and CDR2 (germline): SGDLS, YYNGEE. V was pared by 0 bases and J by 3 bases, with 3 bases between. The CDR3 contains 13 residues. DNA of the CDR3: TGTGCCAGCAGCGTAGACCCTAATGAAAAACTGTTTTTT. This translates into CASSVDPNEKLFF.

This chain uses TRBV19 with TRBJ1-1, with a possible D match to TRBD1 (6 bases). With 3 bases removed from V and 1 base from J, the gap between germline ends came to 9 bases. Germline V lookup: CDR1 LNHDA, CDR2 SQIVND (reference sequence). The length of the CDR3 is 14 residues. CDR3 loop: CASSMGAGNTEAFF. CDR3 nucleotides: TGTGCCAGTAGTATGGGGGCAGGGAACACTGAAGCTTTCTTT.

The chain combines TRBV30 with TRBJ2-7; 10 bases map to TRBD2. The CDR3 contains 14 residues. CDR1 GTSNPN and CDR2 SVGIG come from the germline V gene (reference sequence). Losses at the gene ends were 3 bases for V and 2 bases for J; bases not matched to a gene: 4. The CDR3 bases are TGTGCCTGGAGCATTAGCGGGGGGCCCTACGAGCAGTACTTC. Translation: CAWSISGGPYEQYF.